A selection of T cell receptor beta chains follows, all from one sample in a study of blood T cell repertoires in COVID-19. Generated by immunoSEQ multiplex PCR, the TCRdb table keeps only in-frame clones and is missing some. The sample includes roughly 240,000 clones, approximately 85% of them seen just once. Source material: peripheral blood. These receptors were collected from a man aged 50 to 60 with COVID-19, enrolled during active disease. Both conserved end residues are part of each CDR3. A D gene is named only where the DNA matches it firmly. Where a row states a size, it is once, few, many or the class of an expanded clone; other rows omit it.

TRBJ2-2 | - | - | TRBV5-1 | CASSFLDTNTGELFF | TGCGCCAGCAGCTTCCTGGACACGAACACCGGGGAGCTGTTTTTT
TRBJ2-4 | - | - | TRBV28 | CASSHWGGAKNIQYF | TGTGCCAGCAGTCATTGGGGCGGAGCCAAAAACATTCAGTACTTC
TRBJ2-3 | - | - | TRBV7-2 | CASSSQAGDTQYF | TGTGCCAGCAGCTCGCAAGCAGGGGATACGCAGTATTTT
TRBJ2-6 | - | - | TRBV11-2 | CASSYGVGGANVLTF | TGTGCCAGCAGCTACGGGGTTGGTGGGGCCAACGTCCTGACTTTC
TRBJ1-2 | TRBD1 | once | TRBV3-1/TRBV3-2 | CASSQTGIYGYTF | TGTGCCAGCAGCCAGACAGGGATCTATGGCTACACCTTC
TRBJ2-2 | - | - | TRBV7-6 | CASQTLQAGAAGELFF | TGTGCCAGCCAGACTCTACAGGCGGGGGCGGCCGGGGAGCTGTTTTTT
TRBJ2-5 | TRBD2 | - | TRBV19 | CASRALGGGQETQYF | TGTGCCAGTAGGGCCCTTGGGGGGGGCCAAGAGACCCAGTACTTC
TRBJ1-1 | - | once | TRBV11-2 | CASSLGRASLNTEAFF | TGTGCCAGCAGCTTAGGCAGGGCCTCGTTGAACACTGAAGCTTTCTTT
TRBJ2-1 | TRBD2 | - | TRBV6-5 | CASPKTSGGAGGQFF | TGTGCCAGCCCAAAGACTAGCGGGGGGGCAGGCGGGCAGTTCTTC
TRBJ1-5 | - | - | TRBV5-1 | CASSLEAREYSNQPQHF | TGCGCCAGCAGCTTGGAGGCGAGGGAGTATAGCAATCAGCCCCAGCATTTT
TRBJ2-2 | TRBD2 | - | TRBV6-2/TRBV6-3 | CASSYGTRFTGELFF | TGTGCCAGCAGTTACGGGACTAGATTCACCGGGGAGCTGTTTTTT
TRBJ2-7 | TRBD2 | - | TRBV5-1 | CASRGGGEQYF | TGCGCCAGCCGGGGGGGCGGCGAGCAGTACTTC
TRBJ1-4 | - | few | TRBV5-1 | CASSLESANEKLFF | TGCGCCAGCAGCTTGGAATCGGCTAATGAAAAACTGTTTTTT
TRBJ1-4 | TRBD1 | - | TRBV9 | CASSPEQGGPEKLFF | TGTGCCAGCAGCCCAGAACAGGGGGGGCCTGAAAAACTGTTTTTT
TRBJ1-5 | - | few | TRBV6-2/TRBV6-3 | CASSYRQNSQPQHF | TGTGCCAGCAGTTACCGCCAGAATTCGCAGCCCCAGCATTTT
TRBJ1-6 | TRBD1 | - | TRBV4-3 | CASSLNRQGNSPLHF | TGCGCCAGCAGCCTAAATAGACAGGGGAATTCACCCCTCCACTTT
TRBJ1-1 | - | - | TRBV10-3 | CAISDQGLNTEAFF | TGTGCCATCAGTGACCAGGGTTTGAACACTGAAGCTTTCTTT
TRBJ2-7 | - | - | TRBV7-2 | CASSTTGISSYEQYF | TGTGCCAGCAGCACCACCGGGATCAGCTCCTACGAGCAGTACTTC
TRBJ2-2 | TRBD2 | - | TRBV5-6 | CASSPQPGGTGELFF | TGTGCCAGCAGCCCGCAGCCGGGGGGCACCGGGGAGCTGTTTTTT
TRBJ2-7 | - | - | TRBV5-1 | CASSLDTYEQYF | TGCGCCAGCAGCTTGGACACCTACGAGCAGTACTTC
TRBJ2-1 | - | - | TRBV10-2 | CASTRLPDNEQFF | TGCGCCAGCACCAGATTGCCTGACAATGAGCAGTTCTTC
TRBJ1-3 | TRBD1 | - | TRBV18 | CASSPLQGQAPGNTIYF | TGTGCCAGCTCACCACTACAGGGACAGGCACCCGGAAACACCATATATTTT
TRBJ2-7 | - | once | TRBV19 | CASSGESSYEQYF | TGTGCCAGTTCCGGGGAAAGCTCCTACGAGCAGTACTTC
TRBJ2-3 | TRBD2 | - | TRBV10-3 | CAIRTSGVSDTQYF | TGTGCCATTCGGACTAGCGGGGTCTCAGATACGCAGTATTTT
TRBJ1-1 | TRBD1 | - | TRBV6-5 | CASSLGQLNTEAFF | TGTGCCAGCAGCCTGGGACAGTTGAACACTGAAGCTTTCTTT
TRBJ2-7 | - | - | TRBV21-1 | CASPGPGGPYEQYF | TGTGCCAGCCCCGGTCCGGGGGGGCCCTACGAGCAGTACTTC
TRBJ2-3 | - | - | TRBV7-3 | CASSFRGGLPSSTDTQYF | TGTGCCAGCAGCTTTAGAGGAGGACTGCCTTCTAGCACAGATACGCAGTATTTT
TRBJ2-4 | - | - | TRBV2 | CASSLKNIQYF | TGTGCCAGCAGTCTCAAAAACATTCAGTACTTC
TRBJ1-1 | TRBD1 | - | TRBV30 | CAWSDRVKAFF | TGTGCCTGGTCCGACAGGGTTAAAGCTTTCTTT
TRBJ2-3 | TRBD2 | - | TRBV7-9 | CASSPAGGLSDTQYF | TGTGCCAGCAGCCCAGCGGGGGGGCTGTCAGATACGCAGTATTTT
TRBJ1-1 | TRBD1 | once | TRBV5-1 | CASSPEGQGNTEAFF | TGCGCCAGCAGCCCTGAGGGACAGGGGAACACTGAAGCTTTCTTT
TRBJ1-6 | - | - | TRBV5-1 | CASREGSSYNSPLHF | TGCGCCAGCAGGGAGGGGAGCTCCTATAATTCACCCCTCCACTTT
TRBJ1-2 | - | - | TRBV29-1 | CSVEVGRGYGYTF | TGCAGCGTTGAGGTAGGGAGGGGATATGGCTACACCTTC
TRBJ2-3 | TRBD2 | - | TRBV30 | CAWATGGTDTQYF | TGTGCCTGGGCTACGGGGGGAACAGATACGCAGTATTTT
TRBJ1-1 | TRBD1 | - | TRBV5-8 | CASSLDRGRPLNTEAFF | TGTGCCAGCAGCTTGGACAGGGGCCGCCCTCTGAACACTGAAGCTTTCTTT
TRBJ2-4 | - | few | TRBV2 | CASSEGGGIQYF | TGTGCCAGCAGTGAAGGGGGCGGCATTCAGTACTTC
TRBJ2-7 | - | - | TRBV11-3 | CASSLATGYEQYF | TGTGCCAGCAGCTTAGCTACAGGGTACGAGCAGTACTTC
TRBJ2-7 | TRBD1 | - | TRBV3-1/TRBV3-2 | CASSQSRGLWVEQYF | TGTGCCAGCAGCCAAAGCAGGGGGCTCTGGGTCGAGCAGTACTTC
TRBJ2-7 | TRBD1 | - | TRBV10-3 | CAITTGGEQYF | TGTGCCATCACCACAGGGGGCGAGCAGTACTTC
TRBJ1-4 | - | - | TRBV5-1 | CASSLEGLANEKLFF | TGCGCCAGCAGCTTGGAGGGGCTGGCTAATGAAAAACTGTTTTTT
TRBJ1-2 | TRBD1 | once | TRBV4-1 | CASSRQGQLNYGYTF | TGCGCCAGCAGCCGTCAGGGACAGTTAAACTATGGCTACACCTTC
TRBJ2-7 | TRBD1 | - | TRBV28 | CASSTGQGLYEQYF | TGTGCCAGCAGTACGGGACAGGGCCTCTACGAGCAGTACTTC
TRBJ2-1 | - | - | TRBV15 | CATSRVGGDEQFF | TGTGCCACCAGCAGAGTTGGAGGGGATGAGCAGTTCTTC
TRBJ1-1 | - | - | TRBV9 | CASSVTGGGPTEAFF | TGTGCCAGCAGCGTCACGGGGGGAGGTCCGACTGAAGCTTTCTTT
TRBJ1-2 | - | - | TRBV30 | CATRGEGYTF | TGTGCCACCCGCGGGGAAGGCTACACCTTC
TRBJ1-2 | - | - | TRBV6-4 | CASSVDGAAHYGYTF | TGTGCCAGCAGTGTAGACGGAGCAGCACACTATGGCTACACCTTC